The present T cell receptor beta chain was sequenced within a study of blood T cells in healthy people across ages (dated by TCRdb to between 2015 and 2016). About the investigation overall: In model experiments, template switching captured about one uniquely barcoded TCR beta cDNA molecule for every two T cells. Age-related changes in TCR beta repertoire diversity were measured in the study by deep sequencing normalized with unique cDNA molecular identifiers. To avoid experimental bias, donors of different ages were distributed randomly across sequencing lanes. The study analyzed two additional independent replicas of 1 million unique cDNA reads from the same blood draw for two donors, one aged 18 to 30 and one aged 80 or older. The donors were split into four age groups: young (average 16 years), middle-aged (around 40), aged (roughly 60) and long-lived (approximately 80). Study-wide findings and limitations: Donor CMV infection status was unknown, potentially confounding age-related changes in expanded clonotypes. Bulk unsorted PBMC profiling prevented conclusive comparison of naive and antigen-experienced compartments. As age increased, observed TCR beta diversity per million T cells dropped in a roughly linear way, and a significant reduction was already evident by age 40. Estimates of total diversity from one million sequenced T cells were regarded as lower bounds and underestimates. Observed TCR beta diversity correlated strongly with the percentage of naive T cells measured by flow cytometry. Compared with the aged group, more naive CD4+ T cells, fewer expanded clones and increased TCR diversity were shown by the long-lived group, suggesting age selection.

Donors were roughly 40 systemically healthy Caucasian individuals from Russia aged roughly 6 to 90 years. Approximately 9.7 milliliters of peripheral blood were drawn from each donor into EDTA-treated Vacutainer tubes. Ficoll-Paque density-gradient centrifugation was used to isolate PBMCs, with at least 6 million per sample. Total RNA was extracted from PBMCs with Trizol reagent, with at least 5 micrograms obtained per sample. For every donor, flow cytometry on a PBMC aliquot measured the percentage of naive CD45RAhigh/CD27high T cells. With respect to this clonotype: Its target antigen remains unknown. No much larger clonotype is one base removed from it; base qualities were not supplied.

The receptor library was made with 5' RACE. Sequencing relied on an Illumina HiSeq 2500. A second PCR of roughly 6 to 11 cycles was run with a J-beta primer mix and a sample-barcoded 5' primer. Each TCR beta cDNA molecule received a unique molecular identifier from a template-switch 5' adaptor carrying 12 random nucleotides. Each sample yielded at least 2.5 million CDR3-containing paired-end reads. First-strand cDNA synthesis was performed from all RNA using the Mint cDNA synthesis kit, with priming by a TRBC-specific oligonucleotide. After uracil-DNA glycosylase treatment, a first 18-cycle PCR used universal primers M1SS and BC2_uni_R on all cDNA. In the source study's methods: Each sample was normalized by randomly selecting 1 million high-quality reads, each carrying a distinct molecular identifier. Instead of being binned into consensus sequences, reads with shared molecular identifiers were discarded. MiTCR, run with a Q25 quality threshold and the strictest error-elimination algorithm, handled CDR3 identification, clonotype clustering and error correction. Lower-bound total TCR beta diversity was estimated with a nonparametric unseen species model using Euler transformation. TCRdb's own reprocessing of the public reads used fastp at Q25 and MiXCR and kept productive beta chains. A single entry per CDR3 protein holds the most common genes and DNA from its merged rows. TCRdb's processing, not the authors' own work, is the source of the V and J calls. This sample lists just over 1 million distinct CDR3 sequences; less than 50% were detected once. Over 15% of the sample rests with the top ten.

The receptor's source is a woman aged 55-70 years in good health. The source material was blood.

The CDR3 in this case is CASSQGTGCGETQYF. At the DNA level, the sequence is TGTGCCAGCAGCCAGGGGACAGGGTGTGGGGAGACCCAGTACTTC. Rearrangement joined TRBV3-1 to TRBJ2-5; 9 bases in between match TRBD1. CDR1 and CDR2 (LGHDT, YNNKEL) derive from the germline V gene (reference sequence). The germline V and J ends show losses of 3 bases and 5 bases respectively, and no gene match explains 7 bases of the junction. The cysteine opens and the phenylalanine closes a CDR3 of 15 amino acids. The CDR3 DNA has 45 bases and is translated from base 1.